The clone carrying this TCR beta chain appeared many times. Antigen: not known. This entry is derived from a study of CD8 T cells in ankylosing spondylitis. Study-wide results and limits: There was a TCR beta motif, made of eight highly homologous variants, that appeared characteristic of ankylosing spondylitis blood.

TCRdb reprocessed the 5' RACE reads with MiXCR, giving one entry per CDR3 protein. The sample holds about 35,000 distinct CDR3 sequences; under 13% are singletons and the top ten take more than 15%. The CDR3 contains 14 residues. Germline-derived CDR1 and CDR2 are SGHRS and YFSETQ. V shed 3 bases and J shed 5 bases, with 11 bases lying between them. This TCR derives from a male donor with ankylosing spondylitis or in good health (not recorded which). The specimen was blood, either unsorted or a sorted T cell fraction (not recorded which). The gene calls are TRBV5-1 and TRBJ1-4; TRBD1 might be the D (5 bases). The CDR3 region is CASSSGQGNEKLFF. The CDR3 nucleotides are TGCGCCAGCAGCTCGGGGCAGGGAAATGAAAAACTGTTTTTT.